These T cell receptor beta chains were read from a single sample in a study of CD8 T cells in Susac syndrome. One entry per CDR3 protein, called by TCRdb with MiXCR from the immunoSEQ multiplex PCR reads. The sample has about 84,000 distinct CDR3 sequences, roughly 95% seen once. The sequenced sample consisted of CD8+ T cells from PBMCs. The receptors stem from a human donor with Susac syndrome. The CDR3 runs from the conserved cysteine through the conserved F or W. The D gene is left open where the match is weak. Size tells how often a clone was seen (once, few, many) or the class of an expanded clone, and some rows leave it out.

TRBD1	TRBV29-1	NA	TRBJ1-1	CSVEGTGRVNTEAFF	TGCAGCGTTGAAGGGACAGGGAGGGTAAACACTGAAGCTTTCTTT
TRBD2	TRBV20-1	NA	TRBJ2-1	CSAGIAGGPYNEQFF	TGCAGTGCTGGGATAGCGGGAGGGCCGTACAATGAGCAGTTCTTC
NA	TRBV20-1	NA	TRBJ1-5	CSARDRTGTYSNQPQHF	TGCAGTGCTAGAGATCGCACGGGGACCTATAGCAATCAGCCCCAGCATTTT
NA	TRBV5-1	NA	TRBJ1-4	CASSSRHGGGEKLFF	TGCGCCAGCAGCTCTCGCCATGGGGGAGGAGAAAAACTGTTTTTT
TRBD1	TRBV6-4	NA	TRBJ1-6	CASSNGTGENSPLHF	TGTGCCAGCAGTAATGGGACAGGGGAGAATTCACCCCTCCACTTT
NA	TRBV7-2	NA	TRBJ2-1	CASSLYRVDEQFF	TGTGCCAGCAGCTTATACAGGGTGGATGAGCAGTTCTTC
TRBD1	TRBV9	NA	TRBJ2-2	CASRAGTGDTGELFF	TGTGCCAGCAGAGCCGGGACAGGGGACACCGGGGAGCTGTTTTTT
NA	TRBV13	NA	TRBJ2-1	CASSSLANEQFF	TGTGCCAGCAGCTCCCTAGCCAATGAGCAGTTCTTC
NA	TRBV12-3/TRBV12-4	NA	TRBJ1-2	CASSPQGNYGYTF	TGTGCCAGCAGCCCCCAGGGGAACTATGGCTACACCTTC
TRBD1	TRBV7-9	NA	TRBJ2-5	CASSADRGQETQYF	TGTGCCAGCAGCGCAGACAGGGGACAAGAGACCCAGTACTTC
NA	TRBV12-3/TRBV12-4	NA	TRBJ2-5	CASREGGQETQYF	TGTGCCAGCAGGGAGGGTGGCCAAGAGACCCAGTACTTC
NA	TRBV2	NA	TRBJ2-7	CASSGRLGRSYEQYF	TGTGCCAGCAGTGGCCGACTAGGAAGATCCTACGAGCAGTACTTC
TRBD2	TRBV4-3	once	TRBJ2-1	CASSQDAAGGFYNEQFF	TGCGCCAGCAGCCAAGATGCAGCGGGAGGGTTCTACAATGAGCAGTTCTTC
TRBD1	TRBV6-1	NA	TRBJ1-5	CASEWAPGQGGNQPQHF	TGTGCCAGCGAATGGGCTCCGGGACAGGGGGGCAATCAGCCCCAGCATTTT
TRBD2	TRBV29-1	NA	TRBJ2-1	CSASRTSGGDEQFF	TGCAGCGCGAGTAGGACTAGCGGGGGCGATGAGCAGTTCTTC
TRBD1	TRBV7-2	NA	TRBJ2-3	CASSFGTGHTDTQYF	TGTGCCAGCAGCTTCGGGACAGGGCACACAGATACGCAGTATTTT
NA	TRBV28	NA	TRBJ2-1	CASRIAAVSYNEQFF	TGTGCCAGCAGGATAGCGGCCGTCTCCTACAATGAGCAGTTCTTC
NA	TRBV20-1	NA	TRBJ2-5	CSANPRGGGETQYF	TGCAGTGCTAACCCGCGTGGCGGAGGGGAGACCCAGTACTTC
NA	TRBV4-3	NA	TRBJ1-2	CASSQDTGLERGYTF	TGCGCCAGCAGCCAAGATACAGGCTTAGAAAGAGGCTACACCTTC
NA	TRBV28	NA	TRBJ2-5	CASSDNSRPEETQYF	TGTGCCAGCAGCGACAACTCTAGGCCGGAAGAGACCCAGTACTTC
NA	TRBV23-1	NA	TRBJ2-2	CASRVHGELFF	TGCGCCAGCAGGGTCCACGGGGAGCTGTTTTTT
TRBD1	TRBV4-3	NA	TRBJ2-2	CASSHAAGTGEFNTGELFF	TGCGCCAGCAGCCACGCTGCCGGGACAGGGGAATTCAACACCGGGGAGCTGTTTTTT
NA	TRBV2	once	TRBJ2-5	CASSGLPAGDSQETQYF	TGTGCCAGCAGTGGCCTTCCAGCCGGGGACTCTCAAGAGACCCAGTACTTC
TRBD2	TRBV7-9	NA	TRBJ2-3	CASSFMRESFTDTQYF	TGTGCCAGCAGCTTTATGCGGGAGAGCTTTACAGATACGCAGTATTTT
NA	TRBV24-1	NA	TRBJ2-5	CATSDSGLAQETQYF	TGTGCCACCAGTGATTCCGGATTAGCACAAGAGACCCAGTACTTC
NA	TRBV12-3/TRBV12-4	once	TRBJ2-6	CADSPGANVLTF	TGTGCCGACAGTCCTGGGGCCAACGTCCTGACTTTC
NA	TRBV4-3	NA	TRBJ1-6	CASSQGAAINSPLHF	TGCGCCAGCAGCCAAGGTGCAGCGATTAATTCACCCCTCCACTTT
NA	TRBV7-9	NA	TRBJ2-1	CASSLVSGSPTVNEQFF	TGTGCCAGCAGCTTAGTCTCTGGTTCCCCCACAGTCAATGAGCAGTTCTTC
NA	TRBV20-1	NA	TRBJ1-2	CSASEGAQGYTF	TGCAGTGCTAGTGAGGGAGCTCAGGGCTACACCTTC
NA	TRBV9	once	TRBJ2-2	CASSVKEAWDNTGELFF	TGTGCCAGCAGCGTAAAGGAGGCCTGGGACAACACCGGGGAGCTGTTTTTT
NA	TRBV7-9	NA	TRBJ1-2	CASSLALSYGYTF	TGTGCCAGCAGCCTCGCTTTGTCCTATGGCTACACCTTC
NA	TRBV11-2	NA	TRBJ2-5	CASSLYIGAAQETQYF	TGTGCCAGCAGCTTATACATTGGGGCTGCTCAAGAGACCCAGTACTTC
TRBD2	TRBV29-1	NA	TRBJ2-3	CSVEDRGRADTQYF	TGCAGCGTTGAAGATCGGGGGAGGGCAGATACGCAGTATTTT
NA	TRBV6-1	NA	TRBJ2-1	CASSDTVNEQFF	TGTGCCAGCAGTGACACCGTGAATGAGCAGTTCTTC
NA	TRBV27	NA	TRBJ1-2	CASSSGMVGYTF	TGTGCCAGCAGTTCTGGAATGGTGGGCTACACCTTC
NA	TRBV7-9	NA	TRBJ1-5	CASSQSTGNQPQHF	TGTGCCAGCAGCCAAAGTACTGGGAATCAGCCCCAGCATTTT
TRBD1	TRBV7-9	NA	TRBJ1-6	CASSLRTGVSPLHF	TGTGCCAGCAGCCTCCGAACAGGGGTTTCACCCCTCCACTTT
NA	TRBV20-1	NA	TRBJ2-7	CSAKISGGHNYEQYF	TGCAGTGCCAAAATATCCGGGGGCCATAACTACGAGCAGTACTTC
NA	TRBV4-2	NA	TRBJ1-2	CASSQEEGPLYASTF	TGTGCCAGCAGCCAAGAAGAGGGCCCTCTCTATGCTAGCACCTTC
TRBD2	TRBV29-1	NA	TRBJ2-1	CSVGGLAGVVYNEQFF	TGCAGCGTTGGAGGACTAGCGGGAGTGGTGTACAATGAGCAGTTCTTC
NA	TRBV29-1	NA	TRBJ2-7	CSVEDGGPRAYEQYF	TGCAGCGTTGAAGATGGAGGGCCCAGGGCCTACGAGCAGTACTTC
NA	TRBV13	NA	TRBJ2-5	CASSRGETQYF	TGTGCCAGCAGCCGGGGGGAGACCCAGTACTTC
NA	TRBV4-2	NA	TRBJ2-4	CASSQAVLAKNIQYF	TGTGCCAGCAGCCAAGCGGTGCTAGCCAAAAACATTCAGTACTTC
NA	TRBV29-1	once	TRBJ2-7	CSVETDHPYEQYF	TGCAGCGTTGAAACGGATCACCCATACGAGCAGTACTTC
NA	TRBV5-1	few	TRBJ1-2	CASSLAGSSWYTF	TGCGCCAGCAGCTTGGCCGGCAGCTCTTGGTACACCTTC
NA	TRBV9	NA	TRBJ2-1	CASSVGGALYNEQFF	TGTGCCAGCAGCGTAGGAGGAGCCCTATACAATGAGCAGTTCTTC
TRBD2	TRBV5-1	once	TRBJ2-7	CASSLAQAGGSYEQYF	TGCGCCAGCAGCTTGGCCCAAGCGGGAGGTTCCTACGAGCAGTACTTC
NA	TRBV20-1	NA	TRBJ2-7	CSASREHEQYF	TGCAGTGCTAGTCGGGAGCACGAGCAGTACTTC
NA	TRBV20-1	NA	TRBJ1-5	CSARDRDMVSNQPQHF	TGCAGTGCTAGAGATCGGGACATGGTTAGCAATCAGCCCCAGCATTTT
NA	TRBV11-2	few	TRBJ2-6	CASSGTDTISGANVLTF	TGTGCCAGCAGCGGGACGGACACCATCTCTGGGGCCAACGTCCTGACTTTC
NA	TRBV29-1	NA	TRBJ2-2	CSVDSARDGTGELFF	TGCAGCGTTGACAGCGCTAGAGATGGGACCGGGGAGCTGTTTTTT
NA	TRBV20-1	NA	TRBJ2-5	CSARADSRGETQYF	TGCAGTGCTAGGGCTGACTCAAGAGGAGAGACCCAGTACTTC
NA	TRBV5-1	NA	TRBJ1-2	CASSLGSFNYGYTF	TGCGCCAGCAGCTTAGGCAGCTTCAACTATGGCTACACCTTC
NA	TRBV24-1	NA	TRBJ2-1	CATSGVMGAHNEQFF	TGTGCCACCAGTGGGGTAATGGGGGCCCACAATGAGCAGTTCTTC
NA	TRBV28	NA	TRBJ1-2	CASSRTTGYGYTF	TGTGCCAGCAGTCGGACGACGGGCTATGGCTACACCTTC